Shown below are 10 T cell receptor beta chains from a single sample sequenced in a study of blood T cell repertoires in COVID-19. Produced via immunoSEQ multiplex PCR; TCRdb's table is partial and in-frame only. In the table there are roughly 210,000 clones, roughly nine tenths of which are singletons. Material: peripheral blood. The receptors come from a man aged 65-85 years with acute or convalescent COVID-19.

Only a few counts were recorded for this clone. The CDR3 DNA sequence: TGTGCCAGCTCACCGCGACAGTTTGAAGAGACCCAGTACTTC. Protein sequence: CASSPRQFEETQYF. J is TRBJ2-5 and V is TRBV18; weak D call: TRBD1 (5 bases). This CDR3 comprises 14 residues. Germline lookup yields CDR1 KGHSH and CDR2 LQKENI. The germline V and J ends were trimmed by 3 bases and 3 bases, with 11 bases remaining between them.

The CDR3 DNA follows: TGTGCTTCGAGGCGGGAGAACACCGGGGAGCTGTTTTTT. Translated: CASRRENTGELFF. The rearrangement joins TRBV5-4 to TRBJ2-2; perhaps TRBD2 as D (6 bases). Per germline, CDR1 SGHNT and CDR2 YYREEE (reference sequence). The CDR3 consists of 13 residues. Looking up the rest from reference TRBV5-4 and TRBJ2-2 gives the full variable domain: ETGVTQSPTHLIKTRGQQVTLRCSSQSGHNTVSWYQQALGQGPQFIFQYYREEENGRGNFPPRFSGLQFPNYSSELNVNALELDDSALYLCASRRENTGELFFGEGSRLTVL.

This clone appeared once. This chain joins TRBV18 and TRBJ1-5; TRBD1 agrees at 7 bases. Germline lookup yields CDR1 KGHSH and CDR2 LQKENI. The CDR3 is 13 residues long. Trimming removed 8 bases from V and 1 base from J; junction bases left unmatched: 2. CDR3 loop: CASTGVSNQPQHF. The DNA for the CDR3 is TGTGCCAGCACAGGGGTGAGCAATCAGCCCCAGCATTTT.

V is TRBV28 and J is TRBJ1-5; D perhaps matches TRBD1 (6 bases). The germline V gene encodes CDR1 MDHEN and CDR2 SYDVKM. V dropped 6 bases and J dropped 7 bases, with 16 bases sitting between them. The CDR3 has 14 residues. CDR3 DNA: TGTGCCAGCAGACAAAGGGGGGGCGGCCAGCCCCAGCATTTT. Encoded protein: CASRQRGGGQPQHF.

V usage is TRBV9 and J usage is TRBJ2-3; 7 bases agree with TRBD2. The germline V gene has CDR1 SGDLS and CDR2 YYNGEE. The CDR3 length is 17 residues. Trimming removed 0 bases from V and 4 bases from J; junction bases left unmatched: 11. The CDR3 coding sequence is TGTGCCAGCAGCGTAGAATGGGGCGGGAGAGGAGCAGATACGCAGTATTTT. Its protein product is CASSVEWGGRGADTQYF.

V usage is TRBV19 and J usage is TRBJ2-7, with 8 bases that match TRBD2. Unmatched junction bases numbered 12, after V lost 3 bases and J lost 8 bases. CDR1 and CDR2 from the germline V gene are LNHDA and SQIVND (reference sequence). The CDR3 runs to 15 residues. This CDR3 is CASSIGGGGSEKQYF. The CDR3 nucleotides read TGTGCCAGTAGTATCGGGGGGGGCGGGAGTGAAAAGCAGTACTTC.

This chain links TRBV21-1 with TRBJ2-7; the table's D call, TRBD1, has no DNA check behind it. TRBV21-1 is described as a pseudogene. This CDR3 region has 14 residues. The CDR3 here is CASKPGQGGGKQYF. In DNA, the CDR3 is TGTGCCAGCAAACCGGGACAGGGGGGCGGGAAGCAGTACTTC.

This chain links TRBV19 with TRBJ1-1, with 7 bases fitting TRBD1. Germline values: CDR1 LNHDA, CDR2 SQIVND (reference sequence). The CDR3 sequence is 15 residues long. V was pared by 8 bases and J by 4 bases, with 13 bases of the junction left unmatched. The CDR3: CASSHRGRIGTEAFF. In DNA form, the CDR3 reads TGTGCCAGTTCTCACAGGGGAAGGATTGGCACTGAAGCTTTCTTT.

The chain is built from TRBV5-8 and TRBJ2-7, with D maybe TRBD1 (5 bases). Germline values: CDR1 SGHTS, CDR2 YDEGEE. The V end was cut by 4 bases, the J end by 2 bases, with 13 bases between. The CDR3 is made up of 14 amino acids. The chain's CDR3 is CASSRDSDPYEQYF. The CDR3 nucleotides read TGTGCCAGCAGCCGAGACAGTGACCCCTACGAGCAGTACTTC.

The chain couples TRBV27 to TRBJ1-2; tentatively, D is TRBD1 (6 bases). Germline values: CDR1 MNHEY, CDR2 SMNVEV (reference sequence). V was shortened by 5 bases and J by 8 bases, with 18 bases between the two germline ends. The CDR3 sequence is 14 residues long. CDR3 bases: TGTGCCAGCAGTCCCGGCGGGGGGCCTTCCGGCTACACCTTC. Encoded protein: CASSPGGGPSGYTF.